These T cell receptor beta chains were read from a single sample in a study of long-term antiretroviral therapy in people with HIV. Generated by immunoSEQ multiplex PCR, the TCRdb table keeps only in-frame clones and is missing some. Here the sample spans 20,000 to 30,000 clones, around 80% being singletons. The starting material was unsorted PBMCs, obtained 3 years after starting antiretroviral therapy. These receptors all stem from a man between 50 and 59 years old with HIV. Each CDR3 is given with its conserved first and last residue. A D gene is named only where the DNA matches it firmly. A clone size is listed for some rows: how often the clone was seen (once, few, many), or a class if it is expanded.

D gene: -
V gene: TRBV15
clone size: -
J gene: TRBJ2-2
CDR3 DNA: TGTGCCACCAGCAGGGAACAATCGAACACCGGGGAGCTGTTTTTT
CDR3 protein: CATSREQSNTGELFF

D gene: TRBD1
V gene: TRBV12-5
clone size: -
J gene: TRBJ2-4
CDR3 DNA: TGTGCTAGTGGTTCGTTTCGGACAGGGAATGGGGCCAAAAACATTCAGTACTTC
CDR3 protein: CASGSFRTGNGAKNIQYF

D gene: TRBD2
V gene: TRBV5-4
clone size: -
J gene: TRBJ2-7
CDR3 DNA: TGTGCCAGCAGCGCTACAACTAGCGGGAGACGGGGTGAGCAGTACTTC
CDR3 protein: CASSATTSGRRGEQYF

D gene: TRBD1
V gene: TRBV6-6
clone size: -
J gene: TRBJ1-3
CDR3 DNA: TGTGCCAGCAGCCCGACAGGGATGGGAAACACCATATATTTT
CDR3 protein: CASSPTGMGNTIYF

D gene: -
V gene: TRBV7-2
clone size: few
J gene: TRBJ2-1
CDR3 DNA: TGTGCCAGCAGCTTAAGGTTCCGGAGCGAGGTCTACAATGAGCAGTTCTTC
CDR3 protein: CASSLRFRSEVYNEQFF

D gene: -
V gene: TRBV7-9
clone size: -
J gene: TRBJ1-1
CDR3 DNA: TGTGCCAGCAGCCCTAGACAGCAACGTGGTCTTGGGGAAGCTTTCTTT
CDR3 protein: CASSPRQQRGLGEAFF

D gene: -
V gene: TRBV19
clone size: -
J gene: TRBJ1-5
CDR3 DNA: TGTGCCAGTAGTTGGGGGCACAGCAATCAGCCCCAGCATTTT
CDR3 protein: CASSWGHSNQPQHF

D gene: -
V gene: TRBV10-1
clone size: -
J gene: TRBJ2-2
CDR3 DNA: TGCGCCAGCGGACTCGGGACCGGGGAGCTGTTTTTT
CDR3 protein: CASGLGTGELFF

D gene: TRBD1
V gene: TRBV15
clone size: once
J gene: TRBJ2-1
CDR3 DNA: TGTGCCACCAGCAGAGAACACAGGGGGGACAATGAGCAGTTCTTC
CDR3 protein: CATSREHRGDNEQFF

D gene: TRBD2
V gene: TRBV30
clone size: -
J gene: TRBJ2-1
CDR3 DNA: TGTGCCTGGAGTGTCGGGACTAGCGACAATGAGCAGTTCTTC
CDR3 protein: CAWSVGTSDNEQFF

D gene: -
V gene: TRBV19
clone size: -
J gene: TRBJ1-1
CDR3 DNA: TGTGCCAGTAGTACTCCCCTGGGGGCTGAAGCTTTCTTT
CDR3 protein: CASSTPLGAEAFF

D gene: -
V gene: TRBV5-1
clone size: -
J gene: TRBJ2-2
CDR3 DNA: TGCGCCAGCAGCTCGATCGGGGGCTCTAACACCGGGGAGCTGTTTTTT
CDR3 protein: CASSSIGGSNTGELFF

D gene: -
V gene: TRBV25-1
clone size: -
J gene: TRBJ2-7
CDR3 DNA: TGTGCCAGCAGTGAAATAGGACACCAGTACTTC
CDR3 protein: CASSEIGHQYF

D gene: -
V gene: TRBV2
clone size: -
J gene: TRBJ2-7
CDR3 DNA: TGTGCCAGCAGCGACGGCAGGTATCCCTACGAGCAGTACTTC
CDR3 protein: CASSDGRYPYEQYF

D gene: -
V gene: TRBV7-2
clone size: -
J gene: TRBJ2-4
CDR3 DNA: TGTGCCAGCAGCTTACCGGGGGGCTTAGCCAAAAACATTCAGTACTTC
CDR3 protein: CASSLPGGLAKNIQYF

D gene: TRBD1
V gene: TRBV6-5
clone size: -
J gene: TRBJ2-7
CDR3 DNA: TGTGCCAGCTCTCGGGGACAGGGTGGCTCCTACGAGCAGTACTTC
CDR3 protein: CASSRGQGGSYEQYF

D gene: -
V gene: TRBV7-9
clone size: -
J gene: TRBJ2-2
CDR3 DNA: TGTGCCAGCAAACCGGGACTTATGAACACCGGGGAGCTGTTTTTT
CDR3 protein: CASKPGLMNTGELFF